The clone carrying this T cell receptor (beta chain) occurred once. The antigen remains unidentified. Researchers divided each subset's genomic DNA evenly across several immunoSEQ plates. The assay was immunoSEQ multiplex PCR, and TCRdb's table has in-frame clones only and misses some. The sample yields millions of clones, 85% to 95% seen once. This CDR3 contains 16 residues. These data originate in a study of shared clonotypes between healthy human individuals. Points from the study as a whole: Estimated richness values were generally larger in naive subsets than in memory subsets. Rarefaction analysis demonstrated incomplete sorted-subset sequencing notwithstanding large depth. Among non-shared clonotypes, generation probabilities were lower than among those shared by all four donors.

This chain uses TRBV21-1 with TRBJ2-1; the listed D gene, TRBD1, was not tested against the DNA. TRBV21-1 corresponds to a pseudogene. Material for sequencing was naive CD4+ T cells from PBMCs. Subset here: CD45RA+ positively selected. The TCR originated in a man aged 18 to 35 in good health. Some clones in this sample may be carry-over from other donors' samples. CDR3 sequence (DNA): TGTGCCAGCAGCAAATTTTCGGCAGGGCGAAGTAATGAGCAGTTCTTC. Translated: CASSKFSAGRSNEQFF.